The 23 T cell receptor beta chains given below trace back to one sample, sequenced in a study of blood T cell repertoires in COVID-19. Generated by immunoSEQ multiplex PCR, the TCRdb table keeps only in-frame clones and is missing some. The profile covers around 270,000 clones, with approximately 90% appearing a single time and roughly 4.8% taken by the ten largest. Material for sequencing was peripheral blood. The receptors shown here come from a man aged 35-49 years with acute or convalescent COVID-19.

This chain connects TRBV5-1 to TRBJ1-1; 8 bases line up with TRBD1. V lost 4 bases to trimming and J lost 0 bases; unmatched junction nucleotides: 11. Looked up from germline, CDR1 is SGHRS and CDR2 is YFSETQ. The CDR3 consists of 17 residues. The CDR3 here is CASSATRGLGLNTEAFF. Written as DNA, the CDR3 is TGCGCCAGCAGCGCCACCAGGGGGCTGGGGTTGAACACTGAAGCTTTCTTT.

The genes are TRBV6-5 and TRBJ1-3; the match to TRBD1 covers 7 bases. The junction had 4 bases not matched to a gene; V was cut back by 2 bases and J by 0 bases. Germline-derived CDR1 and CDR2 are MNHEY and SVGAGI. CDR3 size: 16 residues. The CDR3, as DNA: TGTGCCAGCAGTTACAAGGGACAGACCTCTGGAAACACCATATATTTT. Translated: CASSYKGQTSGNTIYF.

The gene calls are TRBV13 and TRBJ2-3, with a weak D call TRBD1 (7 bases). V was cut by 10 bases and J by 2 bases, with 22 bases left in between. This CDR3 has 16 amino acids. Germline CDR1 PRHDT, CDR2 FYEKMQ (reference sequence). The CDR3 loop is CATGQGVSGPTDTQYF. CDR3 sequence (DNA): TGTGCCACAGGCCAGGGGGTTAGCGGACCCACAGATACGCAGTATTTT.

The chain has TRBV10-3 and TRBJ2-2, with 13 bases identical to TRBD2. The CDR3 loop spans 16 amino acids. The V gene end was trimmed by 4 bases and the J gene end by 4 bases; junction bases not matched to a gene: 3. Germline CDR1 and CDR2: ENHRY and SYGVKD. The CDR3 reads CAISATSGGTTGELFF. The CDR3 coding sequence is TGTGCCATCAGTGCGACTAGCGGGGGGACCACCGGGGAGCTGTTTTTT.

The V gene is TRBV5-6, the J gene TRBJ1-1; 9 bases fit TRBD1. The V and J ends lost 1 base and 10 bases, in that order; junction bases with no gene match: 8. The CDR3 runs to 14 residues. The V gene's germline CDR1 is SGHDT and CDR2 YYEEEE. The CDR3 reads CASSLPGQGARAFF. The CDR3 bases are TGTGCCAGCAGCTTGCCGGGACAGGGCGCTAGAGCTTTCTTT.

The table lists this clone with a count of one. The chain employs TRBV6-5 and TRBJ2-2; 12 bases map to TRBD2. Looked up from germline, CDR1 is MNHEY and CDR2 is SVGAGI. Trimming took 2 bases from V and 12 from J; bases not matched to a gene: 4. The CDR3 consists of 14 residues. CDR3: CASSYLAGGHQLFF. The CDR3 bases are TGTGCCAGCAGTTACCTAGCGGGGGGGCACCAGCTGTTTTTT.

This clone occurred once. This rearrangement joins TRBV6-1 to TRBJ1-2, with D unresolved. With 1 base removed from V and 2 bases from J, the gap between germline ends came to 5 bases. Germline V gene data show CDR1 as MNHNS and CDR2 as SASEGT. There are 13 residues in the CDR3. The CDR3 region has the DNA TGTGCCAGCAGTGAAGGAGGGAACTATGGCTACACCTTC. Encoded protein: CASSEGGNYGYTF.

The chain uses TRBV5-6 and TRBJ1-4; 7 bases align to TRBD1. The trim removed 5 bases at V and 10 bases at J, leaving 8 bases unmatched. The CDR3 is 13 amino acids. The germline gives CDR1 SGHDT, CDR2 YYEEEE. CDR3 sequence reads: CASSPGQQRKLFF. In DNA form, the CDR3 reads TGTGCCAGCAGTCCGGGACAGCAAAGAAAACTGTTTTTT.

The J gene is TRBJ1-5, the V gene TRBV6-5; the D gene is possibly TRBD1 (5 bases). This CDR3 region has 15 residues. CDR1 and CDR2 from the germline V gene are MNHEY and SVGAGI. Trimming took off 6 bases at V and 0 bases at J, with 12 bases between the two ends. CDR3 bases: TGTGCCAGCAGCGCGGACACTTATAGCAATCAGCCCCAGCATTTT. Its protein product is CASSADTYSNQPQHF.

The rearrangement uses TRBV5-8 and TRBJ2-3; 9 bases fit TRBD2. This CDR3 is 15 amino acids long. The germline CDR1 and CDR2 sequences are SGHTS and YDEGEE. Trimming removed 4 bases from V and 9 bases from J; junction bases left unmatched: 12. This CDR3 is CASSQAGGRARTQYF. CDR3 sequence (DNA): TGTGCCAGCAGCCAAGCGGGGGGCCGGGCGAGGACGCAGTATTTT.

This chain connects TRBV27 to TRBJ1-1; TRBD1 matches 11 bases. The germline CDR1 and CDR2 sequences are MNHEY and SMNVEV (reference sequence). The CDR3 length is 15 residues. The junction had 11 bases not matched to a gene; V was cut back by 3 bases and J by 11 bases. The CDR3 DNA follows: TGTGCCAGCAGTTTCCGGGACAGGGGGAGGAGGTTCGCTTTCTTT. Amino acid sequence: CASSFRDRGRRFAFF.

This chain joins TRBV5-1 and TRBJ2-3; 12 bases are shared with TRBD1. This CDR3 is 17 amino acids long. Trimming cost V 3 bases and J 1 base; bases outside gene matches: 6. Germline V gene data show CDR1 as SGHRS and CDR2 as YFSETQ. The CDR3, as DNA: TGCGCCAGCAGCTACGGGACAGGGGGCCCGCGCACAGATACGCAGTATTTT. It specifies CASSYGTGGPRTDTQYF.

Only one count was recorded for this clone. The V and J genes are TRBV19 and TRBJ2-2; 8 bases fit TRBD2. Germline CDR1 reads LNHDA; CDR2 reads SQIVND (reference sequence). V lost 10 bases and J lost 4; bases outside the gene matches: 8. The length of the CDR3 is 14 residues. This chain's CDR3 is CATRAGGGTGELFF. The CDR3 nucleotides read TGTGCCACCCGCGCGGGGGGTGGCACCGGGGAGCTGTTTTTT. The variable domain in full, with the rest retrieved from reference TRBV19 and TRBJ2-2, is DGGITQSPKYLFRKEGQNVTLSCEQNLNHDAMYWYRQDPGQGLRLIYYSQIVNDFQKGDIAEGYSVSREKKESFPLTVTSAQKNPTAFYLCATRAGGGTGELFFGEGSRLTVL.

This chain links TRBV5-1 with TRBJ1-2; possible D gene TRBD1, 6 bases. The CDR3 loop spans 14 amino acids. Germline CDR1 reads SGHRS; CDR2 reads YFSETQ. Deletions cut 7 bases from V and 2 bases from J, with 15 bases between. The DNA for the CDR3 is TGCGCCAGCCAAAGGGACACGGGAAACTATGGCTACACCTTC. Protein product: CASQRDTGNYGYTF.

V and J are TRBV27 and TRBJ2-1; 9 bases fit TRBD2. CDR1 is MNHEY, CDR2 SMNVEV, per germline (reference sequence). V dropped 7 bases and J dropped 7; count of bases not matched to a gene: 5. The length of the CDR3 is 13 residues. CDR3 sequence: CASNKRGDNEQFF. DNA of the CDR3: TGTGCCAGCAATAAGCGGGGGGATAATGAGCAGTTCTTC.

The V and J genes are TRBV6-6 and TRBJ1-5; 8 bases are shared with TRBD1. This CDR3 is built from 15 residues. With V trimmed by 6 bases and J by 0 bases, 4 bases remained unmatched. Germline CDR1 MNHNY, CDR2 SVGAGI (reference sequence). Here the CDR3 DNA reads TGTGCCAGCAGCGGACAGGGCAATAGCAATCAGCCCCAGCATTTT. It specifies CASSGQGNSNQPQHF.

The V call is TRBV6-5, the J call TRBJ1-2, with D unresolved. V was shortened by 4 bases and J by 5 bases, with 17 bases between the two germline ends. Looked up from germline, CDR1 is MNHEY and CDR2 is SVGAGI. CDR3 size: 15 residues. Here the CDR3 DNA reads TGTGCCAGCAGTTCCCAGGCCTCCAACCGGTATGGCTACACCTTC. Protein sequence: CASSSQASNRYGYTF.

The CDR3 loop reads CASNIGAPNTEAFF. In nucleotides, the CDR3 is TGTGCCAGCAACATTGGGGCCCCGAACACTGAAGCTTTCTTT. The V call is TRBV5-6, the J call TRBJ1-1, with TRBD1 as a possible D gene (5 bases). Germline CDR1 SGHDT, CDR2 YYEEEE. V was cut by 6 bases and J by 1 base, with 13 bases left in between. This CDR3 comprises 14 residues.

V and J are TRBV24-1 and TRBJ1-2; no clear D gene. V was trimmed by 4 bases and J by 4 bases, leaving 12 bases between them. CDR3 length: 14 amino acids. Germline CDR1 and CDR2: KGHDR and SFDVKD. The CDR3 loop reads CATSDRQVLYGYTF. The CDR3 bases are TGTGCCACCAGTGACCGTCAGGTCCTCTATGGCTACACCTTC.

The V and J genes are TRBV11-2 and TRBJ2-2, with D possibly matching TRBD1 (6 bases). V was shortened by 0 bases and J by 3 bases, with 11 bases between the two germline ends. Per germline, CDR1 SGHAT and CDR2 FQNNGV. The CDR3 extends over 16 amino acids. As DNA, the CDR3 is TGTGCCAGCAGCTTAGATCGGACAGTTTACACCGGGGAGCTGTTTTTT. It translates to CASSLDRTVYTGELFF.

This sequence joins TRBV3-1 (or the pseudogene TRBV3-2) and TRBJ2-3; D uncertain. V shed 5 bases and J shed 1 base, with 7 bases lying between them. CDR1 and CDR2 (germline): LGHDT, YNNKEL (reference sequence). This CDR3 comprises 13 residues. CDR3 in DNA: TGTGCCAGCAGCGCCCGGGGCACAGATACGCAGTATTTT. Translated: CASSARGTDTQYF.

V usage is TRBV27 and J usage is TRBJ1-6; TRBD1 aligns across 7 bases. This CDR3 is 18 amino acids long. With V trimmed by 1 base and J by 0 bases, 6 bases remained unmatched. Germline V gene data show CDR1 as MNHEY and CDR2 as SMNVEV (reference sequence). The CDR3 nucleotides are TGTGCCAGCAGTTTATACGGGGACAGTTACTCCTATAATTCACCCCTCCACTTT. Protein: CASSLYGDSYSYNSPLHF.

This clone was recorded only once. The genes are TRBV6-5 and TRBJ2-7; 9 bases map to TRBD1. CDR3 length equals 12 residues. Germline loops: CDR1 MNHEY, CDR2 SVGAGI. V lost 11 bases and J lost 4; bases outside the gene matches: 6. CDR3 sequence: CASGTGRYEQYF. In DNA form, the CDR3 reads TGTGCCTCCGGGACAGGGAGGTACGAGCAGTACTTC.